This TCR beta chain was retrieved from a study of shared clonotypes between healthy human individuals. On this clone itself: The antigen remains unidentified.

Trimming pared 5 bases from V and 3 bases from J, leaving 17 bases between. The CDR3 runs to 15 residues. Germline CDR1 and CDR2: MNHEY and SMNVEV (reference sequence). Genomic DNA of every subset was divided equally among multiple immunoSEQ plates. In the authors' methods: ImmunoSEQ output held junction-only sequences without quality scores, so filtering differed. TCRdb's table, derived via immunoSEQ multiplex PCR, lists solely in-frame clones and lacks some. V, J and clone size are taken as reported in that table, and D and trimming were inferred from the DNA itself. This sample has around 690,000 clones, with 90% found just once. General study points: Against clonotypes common to all four donors, non-shared ones had lower generation probabilities.

Sequencing input: memory CD8+ T cells from PBMCs. Subset given: CD45RO+ cells pooled with CCR7-negative TemRA cells. This chain joins TRBV27 and TRBJ2-7, with TRBD1 as a possible D gene (5 bases). This TCR came from a man between 18 and 29 years old in good health. Some clones in this sample may be carry-over from other donors' samples. The CDR3 protein is CASSPRVGNYYEQYF. Here the CDR3 DNA reads TGTGCCAGCAGTCCCAGGGTGGGGAACTACTACGAGCAGTACTTC.